A single sample is the source of the 31 T cell receptor beta chains below, sequenced in a study of blood T cell repertoires in COVID-19. Only in-frame clones appear in the TCRdb table, and some are missing; sequencing was by immunoSEQ multiplex PCR. The sample has 200,000 or so clones, around four fifths seen once. Specimen: peripheral blood. These TCRs come from a man aged 55 to 70 with COVID-19, enrolled during active disease.

This clone was picked up a small number of times. The chain carries TRBV19 and TRBJ2-7; unclear D gene. The CDR3 runs 13 residues. CDR1 is LNHDA and CDR2 is SQIVND in the germline V gene (reference sequence). Trimming removed 3 bases from V and 2 bases from J, with 8 bases in between. CDR3 sequence: CASSMSAAYEQYF. CDR3 bases: TGTGCCAGTAGTATGAGCGCCGCCTACGAGCAGTACTTC.

CDR3 region: CASSRGVNYGYTF. Written as DNA, the CDR3 is TGTGCCAGCAGCCGGGGGGTAAACTATGGCTACACCTTC. V gene TRBV28 combines with J gene TRBJ1-2, with a weak D call TRBD1 (5 bases). The germline V gene has CDR1 MDHEN and CDR2 SYDVKM. This CDR3 has 13 amino acids. Trimming took 6 bases from V and 2 from J, leaving 10 bases between them.

This rearrangement joins TRBV18 to TRBJ1-5; unclear D gene. V gave up 5 bases and J gave up 6 bases, with 17 bases separating them. Germline loops: CDR1 KGHSH, CDR2 LQKENI. This CDR3 has 15 residues. Here the CDR3 reads CASSSAKQWPQPQHF. The CDR3 DNA reads as TGTGCCAGCTCATCCGCCAAACAGTGGCCTCAGCCCCAGCATTTT.

This clone was counted a single time. V gene TRBV6-5 combines with J gene TRBJ1-2; D gene uncertain. Deletions cut 6 bases from V and 8 bases from J, with 13 bases between. CDR3 length: 12 amino acids. Germline loops: CDR1 MNHEY, CDR2 SVGAGI. The CDR3 DNA reads TGTGCCAGCAGGCCCTTGGGCCTAGGCTACACCTTC. Its translation is CASRPLGLGYTF.

The J gene is TRBJ1-1, the V gene TRBV2; D is undetermined. V was shortened by 4 bases and J by 1 base, with 10 bases between the two germline ends. The CDR3 has 14 amino acids. The germline gives CDR1 SNHLY, CDR2 FYNNEI. CDR3 DNA: TGTGCCAGCAGTGTAGAGGGAAAGAACACTGAAGCTTTCTTT. It translates to CASSVEGKNTEAFF.

The J gene is TRBJ2-1, the V gene TRBV7-9; TRBD2 agrees at 12 bases. The CDR3 sequence is 16 residues long. Germline CDR1 reads SEHNR; CDR2 reads FQNEAQ (reference sequence). V lost 8 bases, J lost 0 bases, and 5 bases stayed unmatched. CDR3 nucleotide sequence: TGTGCCAGCGGACTAGCGGGGTTATTCTCCTACAATGAGCAGTTCTTC. Translation: CASGLAGLFSYNEQFF.

The genes are TRBV15 and TRBJ1-5, with D tentatively TRBD1 (6 bases). V was pared by 3 bases and J by 7 bases, with 16 bases between. The V gene's germline CDR1 is LNHNV and CDR2 YYDKDF (reference sequence). The CDR3 consists of 15 residues. The CDR3 loop is CATSRAPGVGQPQHF. CDR3 coding DNA: TGTGCCACCAGCAGGGCGCCAGGGGTTGGGCAGCCCCAGCATTTT. Using reference TRBV15 and TRBJ1-5 for the parts outside the CDR3, the full variable domain is DAMVIQNPRYQVTQFGKPVTLSCSQTLNHNVMYWYQQKSSQAPKLLFHYYDKDFNNEADTPDNFQSRRPNTSFCFLDIRSPGLGDTAMYLCATSRAPGVGQPQHFGDGTRLSIL.

The chain carries TRBV10-1 and TRBJ1-1; D uncertain. CDR3 size: 14 residues. CDR1 and CDR2 from the germline V gene are WNHNN and SYGVQD (reference sequence). Trimming took 3 bases from V and 4 from J, leaving 12 bases between them. CDR3 region: CASSENPAGTEAFF. The DNA for the CDR3 is TGCGCCAGCAGTGAAAACCCGGCGGGCACTGAAGCTTTCTTT.

This chain links TRBV29-1 with TRBJ2-7; tentative D call: TRBD1 (6 bases). The V and J ends lost 0 bases and 7 bases respectively, with 7 bases between them. The CDR3 has 11 amino acids. CDR1 and CDR2 from the germline V gene are SQVTM and ANQGSEA. CDR3 region: CSVEEGAEQYF. The CDR3 DNA reads as TGCAGCGTTGAAGAGGGGGCAGAGCAGTACTTC.

In this sample, this clone turned up once. The same CDR3 is also encoded by other DNA sequences in this sample. V usage is TRBV5-1 and J usage is TRBJ1-2; weak D call: TRBD1 (6 bases). The germline V gene encodes CDR1 SGHRS and CDR2 YFSETQ. The CDR3 runs 12 residues. V was cut by 2 bases and J by 8 bases, with 10 bases left in between. The CDR3 sequence: CASSLQGYGYTF. CDR3 nucleotide sequence: TGCGCCAGCAGCTTACAGGGTTACGGCTACACCTTC.

This clone has only one observation. This rearrangement joins TRBV5-1 to TRBJ1-5; 8 bases are a match to TRBD1. Germline V CDR1 and CDR2: SGHRS, YFSETQ. This CDR3 spans 15 amino acids. V gave up 4 bases and J gave up 2 bases; unmatched junction bases: 5. The CDR3 region has the DNA TGCGCCAGCAGCAGTGGACAGGGAGGCAATCAGCCCCAGCATTTT. This translates into CASSSGQGGNQPQHF. The entire variable domain, with the rest obtained from reference TRBV5-1 and TRBJ1-5, is as follows: KAGVTQTPRYLIKTRGQQVTLSCSPISGHRSVSWYQQTPGQGLQFLFEYFSETQRNKGNFPGRFSGRQFSNSRSEMNVSTLELGDSALYLCASSSGQGGNQPQHFGDGTRLSIL.

The rearrangement uses TRBV7-2 and TRBJ2-1; D is possibly TRBD2 (5 bases). Germline V CDR1 and CDR2: SGHTA, FQGNSA. The CDR3 has 17 residues. V was trimmed by 5 bases and J by 5 bases, leaving 22 bases between them. The CDR3 nucleotides read TGTGCCAGCAGCCTCCCTGACGGACTCCCAAAACACAATGAGCAGTTCTTC. Protein sequence: CASSLPDGLPKHNEQFF.

This clone appeared once. The J gene is TRBJ1-2, the V gene TRBV25-1; D ambiguous. Trimming cost V 5 bases and J 6 bases, with 13 bases left between them. CDR1 and CDR2 (germline): MGHDK, SYGVNS. The CDR3 is 13 residues long. The CDR3 nucleotides read TGTGCCAGCAGTTCCCGGGAGGCACATGGCTACACCTTC. Translated: CASSSREAHGYTF.

CDR3 sequence: CASSPPLGIAAYEQYF. The CDR3 region has the DNA TGTGCCAGCAGTCCCCCGCTCGGGATTGCCGCCTACGAGCAGTACTTC. The chain joins TRBV3-1 (or the pseudogene TRBV3-2) to TRBJ2-7; D is possibly TRBD2 (5 bases). The V end lost 6 bases, the J end lost 2 bases, and 20 bases lay between the germline ends. This CDR3 has 16 residues. Germline V gives CDR1 LGHDT, CDR2 YNNKEL (reference sequence).

This rearrangement joins TRBV5-1 to TRBJ2-3; 7 positions match TRBD1. CDR3 length: 15 amino acids. V shed 2 bases, J shed 0 bases, and the junction held 3 bases outside the gene matches. CDR1 is SGHRS and CDR2 is YFSETQ in the germline V gene. The CDR3 spells CASSFTGASTDTQYF. CDR3 DNA: TGCGCCAGCAGCTTCACAGGGGCTAGCACAGATACGCAGTATTTT.

This chain connects TRBV7-7 to TRBJ2-7; 12 bases are a match to TRBD1. Germline lookup yields CDR1 SSHAT and CDR2 FNYEAQ (reference sequence). V shed 6 bases and J 4 bases; nucleotides not matched to a gene: 7. The CDR3 consists of 15 residues. CDR3 protein: CASSWGTGGSYEQYF. For the CDR3, the DNA is TGTGCCAGCAGTTGGGGGACAGGGGGCTCATACGAGCAGTACTTC.

The genes are TRBV6-1 and TRBJ1-4, with D perhaps matching TRBD1 (5 bases). This CDR3 region has 15 residues. Deletions cut 2 bases from V and 8 bases from J, with 15 bases between. The germline CDR1 and CDR2 sequences are MNHNS and SASEGT. The DNA for the CDR3 is TGTGCCAGCAGTGAAATCAGGCAGGGTGGAGAAAAACTGTTTTTT. Protein product: CASSEIRQGGEKLFF.

The genes are TRBV6-5 and TRBJ2-1, with TRBD1 matching 7 bases. Germline V gene lookup returns CDR1 MNHEY and CDR2 SVGAGI. V trimming: 7 bases; J trimming: 7 bases; junction bases outside the gene matches: 13. CDR3 length: 15 amino acids. CDR3 DNA: TGTGCCAGCAAGTTCGAGAGGGGGCAGCTGAATGAGCAGTTCTTC. Translating gives CASKFERGQLNEQFF.

The count of this clone is one. This chain connects TRBV30 to TRBJ2-5; D unresolved. The CDR3 sequence is 11 residues long. V was trimmed by 2 bases and J by 5 bases, leaving 6 bases between them. Germline loops: CDR1 GTSNPN, CDR2 SVGIG (reference sequence). The CDR3 loop reads CAWSLGETQYF. In DNA form, the CDR3 reads TGTGCCTGGAGTCTCGGGGAGACCCAGTACTTC.

The chain recombines TRBV4-1 with TRBJ2-7, with D possibly matching TRBD1 (6 bases). Germline CDR1 and CDR2: MGHRA and YSYEKL. The V and J ends lost 5 bases and 2 bases respectively, with 13 bases between them. The CDR3 totals 14 residues. The CDR3: CASSGTGSTYEQYF. The CDR3 DNA sequence: TGCGCCAGCAGCGGTACAGGGAGCACCTACGAGCAGTACTTC.

CDR3 residues: CAISESIGARNQPQHF. The CDR3 coding sequence is TGTGCCATCAGTGAGTCGATTGGGGCTCGCAATCAGCCCCAGCATTTT. The V call is TRBV10-3, the J call TRBJ1-5, with a weak D call TRBD1 (5 bases). This CDR3 has 16 amino acids. Between the trimmed V and J ends, which lost 0 bases and 2 bases, there was a span of 11 bases. Germline V gene sequence: CDR1 ENHRY, CDR2 SYGVKD.

V usage is TRBV7-6 and J usage is TRBJ1-1; possible D gene TRBD1, 6 bases. The CDR3 extends over 16 amino acids. Germline CDR1 SGHVS, CDR2 FNYEAQ. V gave up 5 bases and J gave up 4 bases, with 20 bases separating them. The CDR3 DNA reads TGTGCCAGCAGCCAGAAGGGGGGAGGGCTGGGCACTGAAGCTTTCTTT. Its translation is CASSQKGGGLGTEAFF.

The DNA of the CDR3 is TGTGCCAGTAGTGAACAGGGCGCTCCTACGCAGTATTTT. Protein product: CASSEQGAPTQYF. The gene calls are TRBV19 and TRBJ2-3; a possible D gene is TRBD1 (6 bases). Between the trimmed V and J ends, which lost 5 bases and 8 bases, there was a span of 14 bases. From germline, CDR1 is LNHDA and CDR2 SQIVND (reference sequence). The CDR3 runs 13 residues. The variable domain in full, with the rest retrieved from reference TRBV19 and TRBJ2-3, is DGGITQSPKYLFRKEGQNVTLSCEQNLNHDAMYWYRQDPGQGLRLIYYSQIVNDFQKGDIAEGYSVSREKKESFPLTVTSAQKNPTAFYLCASSEQGAPTQYFGPGTRLTVL.

This sequence joins TRBV5-8 and TRBJ2-5; 9 bases map to TRBD1. The CDR3 length is 14 residues. The V gene's germline CDR1 is SGHTS and CDR2 YDEGEE. The V segment lost 7 bases and the J segment 6 bases; nucleotides outside the gene matches: 10. The CDR3 DNA reads as TGTGCCAGCTTCGGGACAGGGCGTGTGAAGACCCAGTACTTC. Encoded protein: CASFGTGRVKTQYF.

The chain links TRBV27 to TRBJ1-5; D is possibly TRBD1 (6 bases). Germline CDR1 MNHEY, CDR2 SMNVEV (reference sequence). The CDR3 spans 13 residues. Trimming shortened V by 5 bases and J by 6 bases, and 11 bases separated the two germline ends. CDR3 sequence reads: CASSLRGSQPQHF. The CDR3, as DNA: TGTGCCAGCAGTCTCAGGGGTAGTCAGCCCCAGCATTTT.

The chain employs TRBV27 and TRBJ2-7; a weak D match, TRBD2 (6 bases). V was pared by 7 bases and J by 3 bases, with 22 bases between. The CDR3 is 16 residues long. Germline values: CDR1 MNHEY, CDR2 SMNVEV (reference sequence). In DNA form, the CDR3 reads TGTGCCAGCACTCCCCGTATGGAGGAGGGCTACTACGAGCAGTACTTC. This sequence encodes CASTPRMEEGYYEQYF.

The chain uses TRBV28 and TRBJ2-1; 12 nucleotides agree with TRBD2. Trimming cost V 8 bases and J 6 bases; bases outside gene matches: 11. Germline CDR1 and CDR2: MDHEN and SYDVKM. The CDR3 extends over 16 amino acids. The DNA of the CDR3 is TGTGCCAGCGACGAGGGAAAGACTAGCGGGAGCAATGAGCAGTTCTTC. Translation: CASDEGKTSGSNEQFF.

The genes are TRBV7-9 and TRBJ1-1, with D possibly being TRBD1 (6 bases). Germline assignment: CDR1 SEHNR and CDR2 FQNEAQ (reference sequence). CDR3 length equals 14 residues. V lost 4 bases to trimming and J lost 4 bases, with 13 bases between them. The CDR3 DNA reads TGTGCCAGCAGCTCAAGCGGGGGCTTCACTGAAGCTTTCTTT. As protein: CASSSSGGFTEAFF. The full variable domain, its missing parts supplied by reference TRBV7-9 and TRBJ1-1, is DTGVSQNPRHKITKRGQNVTFRCDPISEHNRLYWYRQTLGQGPEFLTYFQNEAQLEKSRLLSDRFSAERPKGSFSTLEIQRTEQGDSAMYLCASSSSGGFTEAFFGQGTRLTVV.

The chain combines TRBV2 with TRBJ2-5; D call uncertain. Germline loops: CDR1 SNHLY, CDR2 FYNNEI. CDR3 length equals 14 residues. V was trimmed by 6 bases and J by 3 bases, leaving 14 bases between them. The CDR3 protein is CASSPTGPKETQYF. Written as DNA, the CDR3 is TGTGCCAGCAGCCCAACCGGTCCTAAAGAGACCCAGTACTTC.

This rearrangement joins TRBV4-1 to TRBJ1-5, with 9 positions matching TRBD1. The CDR3 loop spans 16 amino acids. V gave up 4 bases and J gave up 2 bases; unmatched junction bases: 6. CDR1 MGHRA and CDR2 YSYEKL come from the germline V gene. The CDR3 nucleotides read TGCGCCAGCAGCCTAGTCTGGGACAGGGGCAATCAGCCCCAGCATTTT. This codes for CASSLVWDRGNQPQHF.

The chain carries TRBV4-1 and TRBJ1-1; no firm D call. CDR3 size: 14 residues. Germline values: CDR1 MGHRA, CDR2 YSYEKL. With 3 bases removed from V and 8 bases from J, the gap between germline ends came to 16 bases. This chain's CDR3 is CASSQADSVREAFF. The CDR3 DNA sequence: TGCGCCAGCAGCCAGGCCGACTCCGTCCGGGAAGCTTTCTTT.